Below, 25 T cell receptor beta chains from the same sample are listed, as sequenced in a study of PD-L1 blockade in urothelial cancer (TCRdb year 2017). The receptor library was made with the immunoSEQ multiplex PCR assay. Here the immuneACCESS table is served through TCRdb, limited to in-frame sequences with V and J called. Missing clones are a known gap in these copies; in checked studies unresolved V genes cover under half, and the rest lacks a known reason. The sample table holds 53,000 or so clones, of which more than 75% were seen once. The ten top clones hold approximately 16% of the sample. This material consisted of PBMCs, taken around atezolizumab (anti-PD-L1) treatment. Every receptor here comes from a man aged 55-75 years with urothelial cancer.

V usage is TRBV5-1 and J usage is TRBJ1-1, with D perhaps TRBD1 (5 bases). Germline V gene data show CDR1 as SGHRS and CDR2 as YFSETQ. With 3 bases removed from V and 6 bases from J, the gap between germline ends came to 12 bases. The CDR3 has 13 amino acids. The CDR3: CASSSRGMAEAFF. The CDR3, as DNA: TGCGCCAGCAGCTCCCGGGGGATGGCTGAAGCTTTCTTT.

The chain combines TRBV9 with TRBJ2-7; 11 bases align to TRBD2. This CDR3 comprises 16 residues. Germline V gene data show CDR1 as SGDLS and CDR2 as YYNGEE. Trimming cost V 3 bases and J 1 base; bases outside gene matches: 6. The CDR3 DNA is TGTGCCAGCAGCGGCGGAACTAGCGGGAGTTCCTACGAGCAGTACTTC. It encodes CASSGGTSGSSYEQYF.

The chain employs TRBV18 and TRBJ1-3; D possibly corresponds to TRBD1 (5 bases). Deletions cut 3 bases from V and 2 bases from J, with 11 bases between. The germline V gene has CDR1 KGHSH and CDR2 LQKENI. CDR3 length equals 15 residues. The CDR3 loop is CASSPRGRTGNTIYF. The CDR3 region has the DNA TGTGCCAGCTCACCCCGGGGGAGGACTGGAAACACCATATATTTT.

The rearrangement uses TRBV11-2 and TRBJ2-5; a weak D match, TRBD1 (5 bases). Trimming cost V 1 base and J 4 bases, with 13 bases left between them. Germline-derived CDR1 and CDR2 are SGHAT and FQNNGV. The CDR3 length is 15 residues. The CDR3 DNA sequence: TGTGCCAGCAGCTTAGGTGCCAGGGCCGGAGAGACCCAGTACTTC. Encoded protein: CASSLGARAGETQYF.

The chain carries TRBV7-9 and TRBJ2-7; D uncertain. This CDR3 has 13 amino acids. Germline V gene lookup returns CDR1 SEHNR and CDR2 FQNEAQ (reference sequence). V was pared by 4 bases and J by 5 bases, with 12 bases between. CDR3: CASSSSSGHEQYF. Written as DNA, the CDR3 is TGTGCCAGCAGCTCGTCAAGTGGGCACGAGCAGTACTTC.

V and J are TRBV5-1 and TRBJ2-7; possible D gene TRBD2, 6 bases. The CDR3 has 14 residues. Germline assignment: CDR1 SGHRS and CDR2 YFSETQ. The V end lost 4 bases, the J end lost 6 bases, and 17 bases lay between the germline ends. This CDR3 is CASSGERAVSEQYF. The CDR3 DNA reads TGCGCCAGCAGCGGGGAGCGGGCCGTCTCCGAGCAGTACTTC.

The V and J genes are TRBV18 and TRBJ2-3; tentative D call: TRBD2 (6 bases). V lost 3 bases and J lost 0, with 13 bases in between. There are 16 residues in the CDR3. Germline CDR1 KGHSH, CDR2 LQKENI. The DNA of the CDR3 is TGTGCCAGCTCACCGCGCGGGACGGGAAGCACAGATACGCAGTATTTT. It encodes CASSPRGTGSTDTQYF. Combining the CDR3 with reference TRBV18 and TRBJ2-3 gives the whole variable domain NAGVMQNPRHLVRRRGQEARLRCSPMKGHSHVYWYRQLPEEGLKFMVYLQKENIIDESGMPKERFSAEFPKEGPSILRIQQVVRGDSAAYFCASSPRGTGSTDTQYFGPGTRLTVL.

The gene calls are TRBV5-1 and TRBJ1-1; D not resolved. Looked up from germline, CDR1 is SGHRS and CDR2 is YFSETQ. The V gene lost 6 bases and the J gene lost 6 bases, with 15 bases spanning the gap. There are 13 residues in the CDR3. CDR3 sequence reads: CASTEAVYSEAFF. The CDR3 DNA reads as TGCGCCAGCACGGAGGCGGTCTATTCTGAAGCTTTCTTT. Combining the CDR3 with reference TRBV5-1 and TRBJ1-1 gives the whole variable domain KAGVTQTPRYLIKTRGQQVTLSCSPISGHRSVSWYQQTPGQGLQFLFEYFSETQRNKGNFPGRFSGRQFSNSRSEMNVSTLELGDSALYLCASTEAVYSEAFFGQGTRLTVV.

This chain connects TRBV19 to TRBJ1-2, with unresolved D. This CDR3 contains 13 residues. V was cut by 6 bases and J by 4 bases, with 12 bases left in between. CDR1 is LNHDA and CDR2 is SQIVND in the germline V gene (reference sequence). Written as DNA, the CDR3 is TGTGCCAGTAGCCTCTTTGAGAGCTATGGCTACACCTTC. Its protein is CASSLFESYGYTF. Drawing the rest from reference TRBV19 and TRBJ1-2, the complete variable domain is DGGITQSPKYLFRKEGQNVTLSCEQNLNHDAMYWYRQDPGQGLRLIYYSQIVNDFQKGDIAEGYSVSREKKESFPLTVTSAQKNPTAFYLCASSLFESYGYTFGSGTRLTVV.

The chain couples TRBV7-6 to TRBJ2-7; 8 nucleotides match TRBD2. Trimming took 2 bases from V and 0 from J; bases not matched to a gene: 6. CDR3 length: 16 residues. Germline-derived CDR1 and CDR2 are SGHVS and FNYEAQ. In DNA, the CDR3 is TGTGCCAGCAGCTTACTCGGGGGGGGAGCCTCCTACGAGCAGTACTTC. Its translation: CASSLLGGGASYEQYF.

This clone was picked up a small number of times. This chain's CDR3 is CASSHLSGNTIYF. The CDR3 DNA reads as TGTGCCAGCAGCCACCTATCTGGAAACACCATATATTTT. The V gene is TRBV14, the J gene TRBJ1-3, with D unresolved. The CDR3 length is 13 residues. V gave up 3 bases and J gave up 1 base, with 4 bases separating them. CDR1 SGHDN and CDR2 FVKESK come from the germline V gene.

The CDR3 DNA sequence: TGCAGCGTTATCGTTTTTTATTTAAACGGCGGCGAGCAGTACTTC. It codes for CSVIVFYLNGGEQYF. This chain uses TRBV29-1 with TRBJ2-7; D not certain. Trimming cost V 5 bases and J 6 bases, with 23 bases left between them. The CDR3 consists of 15 residues. Germline V gene data show CDR1 as SQVTM and CDR2 as ANQGSEA.

This sequence joins TRBV30 and TRBJ2-2; D is uncertain. V gave up 3 bases and J gave up 7 bases, with 6 bases separating them. Germline CDR1 reads GTSNPN; CDR2 reads SVGIG (reference sequence). The CDR3 totals 11 residues. The DNA for the CDR3 is TGTGCCTGGAGCGGTAACGGGGAGCTGTTTTTT. Translated, it gives CAWSGNGELFF. The whole variable domain, remainder taken from reference TRBV30 and TRBJ2-2, is SQTIHQWPATLVQPVGSPLSLECTVEGTSNPNLYWYRQAAGRGLQLLFYSVGIGQISSEVPQNLSASRPQDRQFILSSKKLLLSDSGFYLCAWSGNGELFFGEGSRLTVL.

The DNA of the CDR3 is TGTGCCAGCAGCTCGCTGAGGGAGGTAGGATCACCCCTCCACTTT. Encoded protein: CASSSLREVGSPLHF. V and J are TRBV11-2 and TRBJ1-6; D unresolved. CDR3 length: 15 residues. CDR1 is SGHAT, CDR2 FQNNGV, per germline. V lost 4 bases and J 10 bases, leaving 17 bases between the germline ends.

Notes on this clone: At one end the junction does not follow the germline gene, possibly because of a read error. V gene TRBV28 combines with J gene TRBJ2-2; 7 bases line up with TRBD1. This CDR3 has 17 residues. The germline V gene has CDR1 MDHEN and CDR2 SYDVKM. The CDR3 is CASSPNKDRKNSGELFF. DNA for the CDR3: TGTGCCAGCAGCCCAAATAAGGACAGGAAAAACAGCGGGGAGCTGTTTTTT.

CDR3 amino acids: CASSWARQGGELFF. The CDR3 nucleotides are TGTGCCAGCAGCTGGGCCCGACAGGGAGGGGAGCTGTTTTTT. This sequence joins TRBV11-3 and TRBJ2-2, with 7 bases fitting TRBD1. Unmatched junction bases numbered 7, after V lost 4 bases and J lost 8 bases. This CDR3 contains 14 residues. CDR1 and CDR2 from the germline V gene are SGHNT and YENEEA.

The gene calls are TRBV30 and TRBJ2-7, with D tentatively TRBD1 (6 bases). Per the germline V gene, CDR1 is GTSNPN and CDR2 is SVGIG (reference sequence). The CDR3 has 11 residues. V was clipped by 8 bases and J by 7 bases, with 15 bases between them. This CDR3 is CAGTVGGEQYF. Here the CDR3 DNA reads TGTGCCGGGACCGTAGGGGGTGAGCAGTACTTC. Looking up the rest from reference TRBV30 and TRBJ2-7 gives the full variable domain: SQTIHQWPATLVQPVGSPLSLECTVEGTSNPNLYWYRQAAGRGLQLLFYSVGIGQISSEVPQNLSASRPQDRQFILSSKKLLLSDSGFYLCAGTVGGEQYFGPGTRLTVT.

The chain employs TRBV11-3 and TRBJ2-1, with 7 bases matching TRBD2. This CDR3 contains 15 residues. CDR1 and CDR2 (germline): SGHNT, YENEEA. V was clipped by 3 bases and J by 4 bases; unmatched bases: 6. CDR3 residues: CASSFFGGGYNEQFF. In DNA form, the CDR3 reads TGTGCCAGCAGCTTCTTTGGCGGGGGTTACAATGAGCAGTTCTTC.

This sequence joins TRBV11-3 and TRBJ2-1, with 15 bases that match TRBD2. Germline V gene lookup returns CDR1 SGHNT and CDR2 YENEEA. The CDR3 is 14 residues long. After removal of 4 bases from V and 8 bases from J, the junction contained 0 bases not matched to a gene. This CDR3 is CASSWTSGRDEQFF. The CDR3 DNA is TGTGCCAGCAGCTGGACTAGCGGGAGGGATGAGCAGTTCTTC.

This clone has only one observation. The rearrangement joins TRBV7-9 to TRBJ2-3; 7 nucleotides align to TRBD2. V trimming: 0 bases; J trimming: 6 bases; junction bases outside the gene matches: 12. The length of the CDR3 is 17 residues. CDR1 is SEHNR, CDR2 FQNEAQ, per germline (reference sequence). CDR3 amino acids: CASSLAPRGRAGDTQYF. In nucleotides, the CDR3 is TGTGCCAGCAGCTTAGCCCCGCGTGGGAGGGCCGGTGATACGCAGTATTTT.

This rearrangement joins TRBV7-3 to TRBJ2-3; TRBD2 aligns across 12 bases. The CDR3 loop spans 17 amino acids. Germline loops: CDR1 SGHTA, CDR2 FQGTGA. Germline trimming cut 4 bases from V and 2 bases from J; bases unmatched to any gene: 7. The CDR3 coding sequence is TGTGCCAGCAGCTACACGACTAGCGGGAGCCCCACAGATACGCAGTATTTT. Translation: CASSYTTSGSPTDTQYF.

The genes are TRBV7-6 and TRBJ1-1; the D is unclear. The CDR3 length is 15 residues. Looked up from germline, CDR1 is SGHVS and CDR2 is FNYEAQ. Deletions cut 1 base from V and 4 bases from J, with 13 bases between. Written as DNA, the CDR3 is TGTGCCAGCAGCTTAGTTGGGGAGGCGGGCACTGAAGCTTTCTTT. This translates into CASSLVGEAGTEAFF. The full variable domain, in which reference TRBV7-6 and TRBJ1-1 provide the parts outside the CDR3, is GAGVSQSPRYKVTKRGQDVALRCDPISGHVSLYWYRQALGQGPEFLTYFNYEAQQDKSGLPNDRFSAERPEGSISTLTIQRTEQRDSAMYRCASSLVGEAGTEAFFGQGTRLTVV.

This chain joins TRBV7-9 and TRBJ2-7; D is unresolved. Between the trimmed V and J ends, which lost 2 bases and 3 bases, there was a span of 8 bases. The germline V gene encodes CDR1 SEHNR and CDR2 FQNEAQ (reference sequence). The CDR3 runs 13 residues. The CDR3 region is CASSLINSYEQYF. DNA for the CDR3: TGTGCCAGCAGCTTAATTAACAGCTACGAGCAGTACTTC.

The chain carries TRBV2 and TRBJ1-1; 8 bases fit TRBD1. CDR3 length equals 15 residues. Per the germline V gene, CDR1 is SNHLY and CDR2 is FYNNEI. Germline trimming cut 1 base from V and 4 bases from J; bases unmatched to any gene: 5. CDR3 in amino acids: CASSEGGTGTTEAFF. The CDR3 DNA reads as TGTGCCAGCAGTGAAGGCGGGACAGGTACCACTGAAGCTTTCTTT.

CDR3 protein: CSVDPTGLGETQYF. The CDR3 DNA follows: TGCAGCGTTGACCCGACAGGGTTGGGAGAGACCCAGTACTTC. V is TRBV29-1 and J is TRBJ2-5; 7 nucleotides align to TRBD1. The germline V gene has CDR1 SQVTM and CDR2 ANQGSEA. This CDR3 comprises 14 residues. V lost 3 bases and J lost 4; bases outside the gene matches: 8.